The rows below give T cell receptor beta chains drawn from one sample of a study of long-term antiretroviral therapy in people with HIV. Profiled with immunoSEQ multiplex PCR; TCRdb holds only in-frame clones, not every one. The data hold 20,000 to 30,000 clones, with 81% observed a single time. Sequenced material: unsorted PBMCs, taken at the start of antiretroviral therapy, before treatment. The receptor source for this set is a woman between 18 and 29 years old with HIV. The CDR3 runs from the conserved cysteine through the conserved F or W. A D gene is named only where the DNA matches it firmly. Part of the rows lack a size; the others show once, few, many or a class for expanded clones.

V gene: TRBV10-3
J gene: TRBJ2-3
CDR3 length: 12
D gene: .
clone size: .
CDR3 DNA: TGTGCCATATCGAGCCGCACAGATACGCAGTATTTT
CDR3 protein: CAISSRTDTQYF

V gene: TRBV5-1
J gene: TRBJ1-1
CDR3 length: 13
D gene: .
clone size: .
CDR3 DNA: TGCGCCAGCAGCTTGCTCTTGGACACTGAAGCTTTCTTT
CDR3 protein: CASSLLLDTEAFF

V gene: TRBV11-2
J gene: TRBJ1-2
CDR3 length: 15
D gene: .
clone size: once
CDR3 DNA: TGTGCCAGCAGCTTAGACAGGGAGGCATGGTATGGCTACACCTTC
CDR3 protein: CASSLDREAWYGYTF

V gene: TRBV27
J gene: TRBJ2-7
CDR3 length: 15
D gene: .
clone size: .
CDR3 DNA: TGTGCCAGCAGCCGTGGGGTGGGGTCCGCCTACGAGCAGTACTTC
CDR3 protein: CASSRGVGSAYEQYF

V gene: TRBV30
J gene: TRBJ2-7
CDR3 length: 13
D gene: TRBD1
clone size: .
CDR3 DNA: TGTGCCTGGAGGGGGACAGTTAAAGGCGAGCAGTACTTC
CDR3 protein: CAWRGTVKGEQYF

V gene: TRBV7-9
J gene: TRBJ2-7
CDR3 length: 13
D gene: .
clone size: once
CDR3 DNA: TGTGCCAGCAGCTTAGTAGGGGTGCACGAGCAGTACTTC
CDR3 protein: CASSLVGVHEQYF

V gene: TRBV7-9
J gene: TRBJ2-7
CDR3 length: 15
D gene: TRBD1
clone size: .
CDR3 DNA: TGTGCCAGCAGCTCCCGTGGACAGGGGAAGTACGAGCAGTACTTC
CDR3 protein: CASSSRGQGKYEQYF

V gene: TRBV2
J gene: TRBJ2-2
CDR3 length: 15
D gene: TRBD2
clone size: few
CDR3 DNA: TGTGCCAGCAGTTTGACTAGCGGGGGTTCCGGGGAGCTGTTTTTT
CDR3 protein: CASSLTSGGSGELFF

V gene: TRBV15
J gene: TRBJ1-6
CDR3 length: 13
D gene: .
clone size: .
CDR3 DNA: TGTGCCACCAGCGAACTCCCAAATTCACCCCTCCACTTT
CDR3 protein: CATSELPNSPLHF

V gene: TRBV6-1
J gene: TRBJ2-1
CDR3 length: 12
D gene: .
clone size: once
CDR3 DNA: TGTGCCAGCTCCGGATACTACAATGAGCAGTTCTTC
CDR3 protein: CASSGYYNEQFF

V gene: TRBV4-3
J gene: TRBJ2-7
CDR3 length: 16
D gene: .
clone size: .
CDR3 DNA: TGCGCCAGCAGCCAAGATACGATGGGTCCCACCTACGAGCAGTACTTC
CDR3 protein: CASSQDTMGPTYEQYF

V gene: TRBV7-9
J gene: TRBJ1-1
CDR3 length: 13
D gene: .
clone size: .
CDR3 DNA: TGTGCCAGCAGCTTACCAGGGGTTTCTGAAGCTTTCTTT
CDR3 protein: CASSLPGVSEAFF

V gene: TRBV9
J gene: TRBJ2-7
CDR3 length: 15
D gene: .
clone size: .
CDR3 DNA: TGTGCCAGCAGCGTATATGGGACTGGGTGGGACGAGCAGTACTTC
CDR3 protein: CASSVYGTGWDEQYF

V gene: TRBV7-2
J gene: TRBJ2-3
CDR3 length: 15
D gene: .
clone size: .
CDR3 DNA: TGTGCCAGCAGCTTAGCCGACTACTTTCTTGATACGCAGTATTTT
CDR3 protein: CASSLADYFLDTQYF

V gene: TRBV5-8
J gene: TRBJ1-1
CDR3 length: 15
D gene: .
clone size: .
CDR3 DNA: TGTGCCAGCAGCTTGGACGGCGTTCGGGGCACTGAAGCTTTCTTT
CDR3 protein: CASSLDGVRGTEAFF

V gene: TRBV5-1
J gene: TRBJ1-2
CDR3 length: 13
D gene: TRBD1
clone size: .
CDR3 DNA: TGCGCCAGCAGCTTGGGACGGGACAGACGCTACACCTTC
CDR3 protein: CASSLGRDRRYTF

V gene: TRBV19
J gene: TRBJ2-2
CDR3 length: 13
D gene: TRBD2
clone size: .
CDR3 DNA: TGTGCCAGTTGGCGGGGGGGCACCGGGGAGCTGTTTTTT
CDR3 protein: CASWRGGTGELFF

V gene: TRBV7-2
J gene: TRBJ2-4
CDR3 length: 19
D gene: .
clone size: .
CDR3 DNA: TGCGCCAGCAGATTAGGGACTGGTACGCGAGAGGTAGCCAAAAACATTCAGTACTTC
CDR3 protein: CASRLGTGTREVAKNIQYF

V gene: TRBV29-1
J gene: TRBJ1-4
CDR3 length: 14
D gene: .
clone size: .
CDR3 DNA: TGCAGCGTTTCCGACAGCGCAACTAATGAAAAACTGTTTTTT
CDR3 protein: CSVSDSATNEKLFF

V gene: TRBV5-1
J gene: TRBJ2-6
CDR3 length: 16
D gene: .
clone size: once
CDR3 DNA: TGCGCCAGCAGCTTGGTGGGTTCGTCTGGGGCCAACGTCCTGACTTTC
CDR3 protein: CASSLVGSSGANVLTF

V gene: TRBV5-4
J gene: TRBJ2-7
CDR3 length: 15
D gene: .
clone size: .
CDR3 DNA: TGTGCCAGCAGCTTGGCCGGCAGGTTTCCCTACGAGCAGTACTTC
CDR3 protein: CASSLAGRFPYEQYF

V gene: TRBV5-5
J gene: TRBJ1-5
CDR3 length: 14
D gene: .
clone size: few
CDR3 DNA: TGTGCCAGCAGCTTTGGGTGGGGCAATCAGCCCCAGCATTTT
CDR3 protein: CASSFGWGNQPQHF

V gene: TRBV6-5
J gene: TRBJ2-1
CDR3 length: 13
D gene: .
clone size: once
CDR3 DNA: TGTGCCAGCAGTTACTCAGGGGCCGATGAGCAGTTCTTC
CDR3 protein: CASSYSGADEQFF